The 8 T cell receptor beta chains given below trace back to one sample, sequenced in a study of T cells after yellow fever vaccination. TCRdb reprocessed the 5' RACE reads with MiXCR, giving one entry per CDR3 protein. The sample holds hundreds of thousands of distinct CDR3 sequences; less than 15% are singletons and the top ten take roughly 13%. This material consisted of PBMCs, taken on the day of the yellow fever booster vaccination. The receptors stem from a man aged 25 to 45 who received the YFV17D yellow fever vaccine.

The sample holds a few counts of this clonotype. The chain links TRBV5-6 to TRBJ2-7; D ambiguous. V lost 1 base and J 4 bases, leaving 18 bases between the germline ends. This CDR3 spans 16 amino acids. The V gene's germline CDR1 is SGHDT and CDR2 YYEEEE. CDR3 loop: CASSLRLLQRRYEQYF. The CDR3 DNA is TGTGCCAGCAGCTTGCGGTTATTGCAGAGGCGTTACGAGCAGTACTTC.

This clonotype appeared many times. DNA of the CDR3: TGTGCCAGCAGTTGGTCGGGGGGGTCCTACAATGAGCAGTTCTTC. Its protein is CASSWSGGSYNEQFF. The genes are TRBV5-5 and TRBJ2-1, with 8 bases matching TRBD2. Looked up from germline, CDR1 is SGHKS and CDR2 is YYEKEE (reference sequence). The V and J ends lost 5 bases and 1 base, in that order; junction bases with no gene match: 5. The CDR3 runs to 15 residues.

The V and J genes are TRBV20-1 and TRBJ1-3; D is possibly TRBD1 (5 bases). The CDR3 runs 13 residues. V was clipped by 6 bases and J by 2 bases, with 11 bases between them. Germline-derived CDR1 and CDR2 are DFQATT and SNEGSKA (reference sequence). The CDR3: CSARGQAGNTIYF. The CDR3 DNA follows: TGCAGTGCCCGAGGACAAGCTGGAAACACCATATATTTT.

This clonotype has at least ten counts. The chain is built from TRBV12-3 or TRBV12-4 and TRBJ2-5, with D tentatively TRBD2 (6 bases). Trimming took off 4 bases at V and 0 bases at J, with 6 bases between the two ends. The CDR3 consists of 13 residues. The CDR3 DNA reads as TGTGCCAGCAGTTCGGGGGACCAAGAGACCCAGTACTTC. Translation gives CASSSGDQETQYF.

The chain recombines TRBV6-2 or TRBV6-3 with TRBJ2-2, with D possibly being TRBD2 (5 bases). The CDR3 runs to 14 residues. Germline V lookup: CDR1 MNHEY, CDR2 SVGEGT. The V gene lost 3 bases and the J gene lost 5 bases, with 10 bases spanning the gap. The CDR3 DNA reads as TGTGCCAGCAGTTATCTAGCTAAGACCGGGGAGCTGTTTTTT. It translates to CASSYLAKTGELFF.

This chain connects TRBV2 to TRBJ2-7; no clear D gene. CDR1 and CDR2 from the germline V gene are SNHLY and FYNNEI. Deletions cut 7 bases from V and 9 bases from J, with 19 bases between. The CDR3 totals 13 residues. This CDR3 is CASTPGPEVGQYF. The CDR3, as DNA: TGTGCCAGCACGCCGGGCCCCGAGGTCGGGCAGTACTTC.

Many counts were recorded for this clonotype. The genes are TRBV7-9 and TRBJ2-1; 8 bases align to TRBD1. Germline CDR1 and CDR2: SEHNR and FQNEAQ (reference sequence). There are 15 residues in the CDR3. After removal of 3 bases from V and 8 bases from J, the junction contained 9 bases not matched to a gene. The CDR3 sequence is CASSFRDRGIHEQFF. Written as DNA, the CDR3 is TGTGCCAGCAGCTTCCGAGACAGGGGAATCCATGAGCAGTTCTTC. Using reference TRBV7-9 and TRBJ2-1 for the parts outside the CDR3, the full variable domain is DTGVSQNPRHKITKRGQNVTFRCDPISEHNRLYWYRQTLGQGPEFLTYFQNEAQLEKSRLLSDRFSAERPKGSFSTLEIQRTEQGDSAMYLCASSFRDRGIHEQFFGPGTRLTVL.

This chain connects TRBV6-1 to TRBJ1-5, with D unresolved. V gave up 6 bases and J gave up 4 bases, with 19 bases separating them. Per the germline V gene, CDR1 is MNHNS and CDR2 is SASEGT. CDR3 length equals 16 residues. The CDR3 here is CASSPDTDRWNQPQHF. The CDR3 DNA follows: TGTGCCAGCAGCCCTGACACGGACCGATGGAATCAGCCCCAGCATTTT.